This TCR beta chain was sequenced for a study of blood T cell repertoires in COVID-19 (TCRdb year 2020). Background on the whole study: Samples from collaborators originated in the United States, Italy and Spain and spanned both the acute and convalescent phases of COVID-19. The material from the prospective study consisted of cDNA or gDNA derived from T cells, B-cell-depleted T cells, or PBMCs. Subjects who had been exposed to COVID-19, were actively infected with it, or had recovered from it provided the deeply sampled blood TCRbeta repertoires that made up the dataset. The repertoires were released in a freely available public database intended as a resource for research on the immune response to SARS-CoV-2. Samples were obtained from the ongoing ImmuneRACE study (first 160 participants) and from some 1,300 subjects provided by 6 global collaborators. Sample metadata almost always included a de-identified subject ID, COVID-19 status, age in years and sex. Where available, HLA class I and class II types were obtained from metadata supplied by the sample provider rather than from assay-based typing. The paper as a whole reports these results and caveats: Clinical and demographic metadata were provided uncurated, with the amount varying by source and participant.

One collaborating source in Seattle enrolled patients while the patients were actively infected and followed the patients over time throughout the course of disease. The collaborating institutions used their own protocols to collect whole blood in K2EDTA tubes. For TCRbeta analysis, collaborators shipped samples in one of three forms: frozen whole blood, isolated PBMCs, or DNA extracted from either of those sample types. As encoded in the germline V gene, CDR1 is MGHRA while CDR2 is YSYEKL. Inclusive of the bounding cysteine and phenylalanine, the CDR3 is 16 residues long. The retained sequence is limited to the CDR3, 48 bases, with the frame set at the first base. Germline trimming amounts to 4 bases on V and 4 bases on J, with 8 as the count of junction bases outside the gene matches. For this clone: Which antigen it targets is not known. Base qualities were left out, and no much larger clone turns up one base away.

The immunoSEQ Assay, a bias-controlled multiplex PCR, was used to amplify TCRbeta CDR3 regions from genomic DNA. Per the authors' processing: The number of nucleated cells in each sample was estimated by amplification of reference gene primers within the assay. Sequence reads were collapsed and filtered to measure the absolute abundance of every unique TCRbeta CDR3 rearrangement. Productive Simpson clonality was computed per sample as the square root of Simpson's diversity index over productive rearrangements. TCRdb mirrors the immuneACCESS table, restricted to in-frame sequences. Some clones are absent from its copies; in checked studies, under half trace to an unresolved V gene, and the reason for the others is unknown. For V, J and clone size, that table is used; D and trimming come from the DNA. This sample is represented by 140,000 to 150,000 clones; 88% of them were singletons. The top ten hold approximately 2.4% of the sample.

This clonotype was obtained from a human donor with COVID-19, enrolled during active disease. The donor label of this sample is uncertain. The V and J segments used are TRBV4-1 and TRBJ2-2, with 8 middle bases fitting TRBD2. The specimen sequenced was peripheral blood. This receptor has the CDR3 CASSPGGGRITGELFF. The DNA sequence reads TGCGCCAGCAGCCCCGGCGGGGGGCGGATCACCGGGGAGCTGTTTTTT.